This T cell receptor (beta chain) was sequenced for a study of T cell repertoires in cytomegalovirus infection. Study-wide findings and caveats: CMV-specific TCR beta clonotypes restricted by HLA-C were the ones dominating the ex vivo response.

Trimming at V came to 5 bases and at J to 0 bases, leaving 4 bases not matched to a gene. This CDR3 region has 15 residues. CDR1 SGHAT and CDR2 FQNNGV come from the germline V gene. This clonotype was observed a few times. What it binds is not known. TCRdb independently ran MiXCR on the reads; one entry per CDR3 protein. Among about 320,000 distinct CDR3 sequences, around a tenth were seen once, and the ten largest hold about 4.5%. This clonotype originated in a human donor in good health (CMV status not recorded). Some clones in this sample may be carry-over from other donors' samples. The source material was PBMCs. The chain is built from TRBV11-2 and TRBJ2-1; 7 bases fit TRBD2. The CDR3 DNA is TGTGCCAGCAGCAAAGGGACTATCTCCTACAATGAGCAGTTCTTC. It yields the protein CASSKGTISYNEQFF.